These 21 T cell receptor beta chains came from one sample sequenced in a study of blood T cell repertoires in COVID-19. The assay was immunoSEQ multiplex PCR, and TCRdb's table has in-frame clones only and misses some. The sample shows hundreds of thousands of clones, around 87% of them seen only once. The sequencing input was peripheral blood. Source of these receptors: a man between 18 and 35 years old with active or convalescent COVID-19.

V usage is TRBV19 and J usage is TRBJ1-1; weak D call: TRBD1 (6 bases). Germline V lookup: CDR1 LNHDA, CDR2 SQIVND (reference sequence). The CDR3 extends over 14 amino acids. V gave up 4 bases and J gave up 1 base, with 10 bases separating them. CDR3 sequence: CASSTTGRNTEAFF. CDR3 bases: TGTGCCAGTAGTACAACAGGGAGGAACACTGAAGCTTTCTTT.

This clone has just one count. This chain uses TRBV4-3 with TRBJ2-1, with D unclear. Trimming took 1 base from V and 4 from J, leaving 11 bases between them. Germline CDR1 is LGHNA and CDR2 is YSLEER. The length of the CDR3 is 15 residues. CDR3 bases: TGCGCCAGCAGCCAAGCATGGGCCCAATACAATGAGCAGTTCTTC. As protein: CASSQAWAQYNEQFF.

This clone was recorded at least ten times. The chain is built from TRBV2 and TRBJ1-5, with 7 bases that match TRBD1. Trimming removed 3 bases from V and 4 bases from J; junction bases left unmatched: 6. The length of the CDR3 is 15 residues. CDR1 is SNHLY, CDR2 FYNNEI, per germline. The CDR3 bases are TGTGCCAGCAGTGATGAGGGGGCTGGTAATCAGCCCCAGCATTTT. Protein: CASSDEGAGNQPQHF. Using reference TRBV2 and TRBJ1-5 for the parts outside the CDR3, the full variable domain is EPEVTQTPSHQVTQMGQEVILRCVPISNHLYFYWYRQILGQKVEFLVSFYNNEISEKSEIFDDQFSVERPDGSNFTLKIRSTKLEDSAMYFCASSDEGAGNQPQHFGDGTRLSIL.

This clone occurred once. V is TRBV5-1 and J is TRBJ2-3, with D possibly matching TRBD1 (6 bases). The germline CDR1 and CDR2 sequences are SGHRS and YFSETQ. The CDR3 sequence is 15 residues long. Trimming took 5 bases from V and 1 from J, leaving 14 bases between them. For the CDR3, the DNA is TGCGCCAGCAGTAACAGGGCCTCCGGCACAGATACGCAGTATTTT. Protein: CASSNRASGTDTQYF.

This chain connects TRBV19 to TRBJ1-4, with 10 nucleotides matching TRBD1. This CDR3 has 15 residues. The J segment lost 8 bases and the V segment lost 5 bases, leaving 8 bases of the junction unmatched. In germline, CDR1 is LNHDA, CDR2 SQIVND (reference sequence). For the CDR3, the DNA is TGTGCCAGTAGTTACCGGGACAGGGGAAGAGAAAAACTGTTTTTT. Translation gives CASSYRDRGREKLFF.

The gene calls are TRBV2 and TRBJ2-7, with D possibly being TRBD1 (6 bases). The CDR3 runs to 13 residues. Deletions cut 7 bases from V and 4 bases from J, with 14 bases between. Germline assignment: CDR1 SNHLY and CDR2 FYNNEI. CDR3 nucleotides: TGTGCCAGCAACGGACAGCCTGATTACGAGCAGTACTTC. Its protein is CASNGQPDYEQYF.

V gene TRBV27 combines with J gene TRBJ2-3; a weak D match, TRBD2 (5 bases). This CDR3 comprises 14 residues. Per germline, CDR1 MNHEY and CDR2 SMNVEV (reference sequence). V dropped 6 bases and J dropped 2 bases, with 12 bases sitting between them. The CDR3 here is CASRQTGITDTQYF. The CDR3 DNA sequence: TGTGCCAGCAGGCAGACGGGAATCACAGATACGCAGTATTTT.

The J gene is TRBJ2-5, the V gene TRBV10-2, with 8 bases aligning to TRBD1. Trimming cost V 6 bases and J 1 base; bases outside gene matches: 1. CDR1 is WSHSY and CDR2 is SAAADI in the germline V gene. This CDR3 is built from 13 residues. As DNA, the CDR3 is TGCGCCAGCAGCGGACAGGGCCAAGAGACCCAGTACTTC. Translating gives CASSGQGQETQYF.

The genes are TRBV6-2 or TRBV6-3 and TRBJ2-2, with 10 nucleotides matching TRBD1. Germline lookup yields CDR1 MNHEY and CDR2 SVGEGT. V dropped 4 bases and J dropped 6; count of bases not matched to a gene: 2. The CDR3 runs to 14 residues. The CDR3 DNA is TGTGCCAGCAGTTCCGGGACAGGGGCCGGGGAGCTGTTTTTT. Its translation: CASSSGTGAGELFF.

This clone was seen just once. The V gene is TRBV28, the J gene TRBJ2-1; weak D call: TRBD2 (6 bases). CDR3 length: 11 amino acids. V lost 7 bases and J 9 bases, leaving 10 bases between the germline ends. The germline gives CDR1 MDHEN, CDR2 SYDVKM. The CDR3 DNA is TGTGCCAGCACTAGCGATGGTGAGCAGTTCTTC. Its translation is CASTSDGEQFF.

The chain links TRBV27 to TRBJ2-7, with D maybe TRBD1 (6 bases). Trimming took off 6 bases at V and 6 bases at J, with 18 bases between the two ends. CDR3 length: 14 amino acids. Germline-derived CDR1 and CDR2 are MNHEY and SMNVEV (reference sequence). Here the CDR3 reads CASSGTRGESEQYF. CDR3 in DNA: TGTGCCAGCAGCGGGACCAGGGGAGAATCCGAGCAGTACTTC.

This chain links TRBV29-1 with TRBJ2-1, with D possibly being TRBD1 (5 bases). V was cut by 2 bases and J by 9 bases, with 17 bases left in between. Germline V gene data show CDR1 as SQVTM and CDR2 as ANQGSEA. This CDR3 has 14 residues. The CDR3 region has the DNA TGCAGCGTTGAACGACAGTATTATTTGGCTGAGCAGTTCTTC. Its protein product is CSVERQYYLAEQFF.

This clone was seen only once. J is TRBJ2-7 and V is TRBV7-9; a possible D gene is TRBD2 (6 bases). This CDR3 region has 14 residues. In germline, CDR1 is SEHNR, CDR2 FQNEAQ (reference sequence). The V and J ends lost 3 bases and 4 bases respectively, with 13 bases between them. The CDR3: CASSLGGERYEQYF. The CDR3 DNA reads TGTGCCAGCAGCTTGGGGGGAGAACGTTACGAGCAGTACTTC.

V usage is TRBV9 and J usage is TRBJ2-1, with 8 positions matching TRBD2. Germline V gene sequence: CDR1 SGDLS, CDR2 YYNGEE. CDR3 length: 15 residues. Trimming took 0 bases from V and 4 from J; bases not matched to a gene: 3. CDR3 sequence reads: CASSVEAGAYNEQFF. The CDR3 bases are TGTGCCAGCAGCGTAGAAGCGGGAGCATACAATGAGCAGTTCTTC.

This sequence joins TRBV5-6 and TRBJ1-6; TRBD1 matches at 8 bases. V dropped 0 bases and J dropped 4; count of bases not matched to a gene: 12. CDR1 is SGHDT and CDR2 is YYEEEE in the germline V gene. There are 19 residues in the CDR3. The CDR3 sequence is CASSLGGQDPENYNSPLHF. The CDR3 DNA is TGTGCCAGCAGCTTGGGGGGACAGGACCCAGAAAATTATAATTCACCCCTCCACTTT.

The CDR3 sequence: CASSLTLSGALGDTQYF. The DNA of the CDR3 is TGTGCCAGCAGCCTGACACTTAGCGGGGCCCTCGGAGATACGCAGTATTTT. This chain links TRBV3-1 (or the pseudogene TRBV3-2) with TRBJ2-3; 8 nucleotides align to TRBD2. With 4 bases clipped from V and 5 bases from J, the junction kept 14 bases outside the gene matches. Germline CDR1 is LGHDT and CDR2 is YNNKEL (reference sequence). The CDR3 runs 17 residues.

In DNA, the CDR3 is TGCGCCAGCAGTTACTACGAGCAGTACTTC. Protein product: CASSYYEQYF. The chain combines TRBV4-1 with TRBJ2-7; D unresolved. V lost 6 bases to trimming and J lost 3 bases, with 3 bases between them. Looked up from germline, CDR1 is MGHRA and CDR2 is YSYEKL. This CDR3 has 10 residues.

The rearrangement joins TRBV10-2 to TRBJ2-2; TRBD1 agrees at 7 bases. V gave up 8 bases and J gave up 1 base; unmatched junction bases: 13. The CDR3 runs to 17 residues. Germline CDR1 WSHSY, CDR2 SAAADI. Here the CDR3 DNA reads TGCGCCAGCCGGAAACAGGGGCCCCTTGAGAACACCGGGGAGCTGTTTTTT. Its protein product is CASRKQGPLENTGELFF.

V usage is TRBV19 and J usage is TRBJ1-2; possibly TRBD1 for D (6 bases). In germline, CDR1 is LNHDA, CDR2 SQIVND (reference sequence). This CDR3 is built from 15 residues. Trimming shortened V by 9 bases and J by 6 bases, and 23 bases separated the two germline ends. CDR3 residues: CASRAGGQRIHGYTF. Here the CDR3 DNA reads TGTGCCAGCAGGGCCGGGGGGCAAAGAATTCATGGCTACACCTTC.

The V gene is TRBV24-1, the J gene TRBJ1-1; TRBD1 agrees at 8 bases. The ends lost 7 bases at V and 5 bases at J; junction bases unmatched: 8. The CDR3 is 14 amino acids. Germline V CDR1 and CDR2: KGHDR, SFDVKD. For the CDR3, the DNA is TGTGCCACCAGCCTTGGACAGGGAGGGACTGAAGCTTTCTTT. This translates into CATSLGQGGTEAFF.

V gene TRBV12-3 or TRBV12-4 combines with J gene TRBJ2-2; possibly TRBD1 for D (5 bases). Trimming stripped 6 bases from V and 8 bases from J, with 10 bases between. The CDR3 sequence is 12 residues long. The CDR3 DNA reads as TGTGCCAGCAGCCTTACAGGAGGGGAGCTGTTTTTT. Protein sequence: CASSLTGGELFF.